This T cell receptor (beta chain) was documented in a study of Graves' ophthalmopathy and Graves' hyperthyroidism. Germline V CDR1 and CDR2: SGHNT, YENEEA. This CDR3 comprises 15 residues. Losses at the gene ends were 5 bases for V and 2 bases for J; bases not matched to a gene: 9. RNA transcripts yielded amplified TCR beta CDR3 regions. HTBI primers were used in a first-round RT-PCR, which preceded a second-round multiplex PCR. TCRdb used MiXCR to reprocess the multiplex PCR reads, holding one entry per CDR3 protein. The data show 300,000 or so distinct CDR3 sequences, roughly 16% seen once. Whole-study findings and limits: From stable hyperthyroidism, ophthalmopathy was separated by a 13-signature model with 87.88% sensitivity and less than 82% specificity.

Physicians reached a diagnosis by relying on clinical symptoms, serum thyroxine, TRAb, thyroid ultrasound and orbital computed tomography. This clonotype was seen many times. Its matching antigen is unknown. The chain carries TRBV11-3 and TRBJ2-7; the match to TRBD1 covers 7 bases. This receptor was identified in an adult man with Graves' ophthalmopathy. Specimen: peripheral blood. CDR3 bases: TGTGCCAGCAGCCCCGGGACAGCGGACACCTACGAGCAGTACTTC. Translation: CASSPGTADTYEQYF.